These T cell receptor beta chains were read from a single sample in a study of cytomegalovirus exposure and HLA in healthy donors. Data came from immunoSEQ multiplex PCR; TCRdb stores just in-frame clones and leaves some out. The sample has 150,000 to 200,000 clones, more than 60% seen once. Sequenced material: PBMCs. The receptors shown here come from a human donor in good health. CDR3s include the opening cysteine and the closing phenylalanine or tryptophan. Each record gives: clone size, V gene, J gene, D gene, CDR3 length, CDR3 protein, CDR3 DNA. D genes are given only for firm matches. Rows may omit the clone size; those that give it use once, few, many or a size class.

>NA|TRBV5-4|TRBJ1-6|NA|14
CASSLGQYNSPLHF
TGTGCCAGCAGCCTCGGACAGTATAATTCACCCCTCCACTTT
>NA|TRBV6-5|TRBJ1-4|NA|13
CASREDFSEKLFF
TGTGCCAGCAGGGAGGATTTTAGTGAAAAACTGTTTTTT
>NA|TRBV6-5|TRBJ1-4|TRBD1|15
CASSYLDRGRMELFF
TGTGCCAGCAGTTACTTAGACAGGGGGCGCATGGAACTGTTTTTT
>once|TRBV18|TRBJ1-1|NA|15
CASSPPLAGNTEAFF
TGTGCCAGCTCACCACCGTTGGCGGGGAACACTGAAGCTTTCTTT
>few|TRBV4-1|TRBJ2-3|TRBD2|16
CASRGLAGGRTDTQYF
TGCGCCAGCAGAGGACTAGCGGGGGGGCGAACAGATACGCAGTATTTT
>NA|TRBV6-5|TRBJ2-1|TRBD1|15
CASSYSGTGSYEQFF
TGTGCCAGCAGTTACTCCGGGACAGGGTCTTATGAGCAGTTCTTC
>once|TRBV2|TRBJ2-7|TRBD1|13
CASSRTGGYEQYF
TGTGCCAGCAGTCGTACAGGGGGCTACGAGCAGTACTTC
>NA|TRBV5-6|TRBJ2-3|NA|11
CASSSGDTQYF
TGTGCCAGCAGCTCGGGAGATACGCAGTATTTT
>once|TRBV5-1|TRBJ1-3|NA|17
CASSLGLGGNSGNTIYF
TGCGCCAGCAGCTTGGGGCTAGGCGGCAACTCTGGAAACACCATATATTTT
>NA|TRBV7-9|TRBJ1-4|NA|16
CASSLRQARSLEKLFF
TGTGCCAGCAGCTTACGGCAGGCCAGGTCCCTTGAAAAACTGTTTTTT
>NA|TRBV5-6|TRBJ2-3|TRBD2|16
CASSLFSGGATDTQYF
TGTGCCAGCAGCTTATTTAGCGGGGGGGCAACAGATACGCAGTATTTT
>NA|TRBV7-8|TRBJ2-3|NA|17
CASSLVLRPPITDTQYF
TGTGCCAGCAGCCTAGTCCTGCGGCCCCCAATCACAGATACGCAGTATTTT
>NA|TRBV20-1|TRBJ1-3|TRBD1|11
CSAGQGNTIYF
TGCAGTGCGGGACAGGGAAACACCATATATTTT
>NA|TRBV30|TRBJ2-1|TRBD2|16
CAWGSPGLAGYNEQFF
TGTGCCTGGGGATCCCCTGGACTAGCGGGGTACAATGAGCAGTTCTTC
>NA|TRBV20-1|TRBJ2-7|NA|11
CSAGSFYEQYF
TGCAGTGCAGGTAGCTTCTACGAGCAGTACTTC
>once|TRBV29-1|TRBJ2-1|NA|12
CSTIFSYNEQFF
TGCAGCACTATTTTCTCCTACAATGAGCAGTTCTTC
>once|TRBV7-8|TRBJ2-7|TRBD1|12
CASRGQGGEQYF
TGTGCCAGCAGGGGACAGGGCGGCGAGCAGTACTTC
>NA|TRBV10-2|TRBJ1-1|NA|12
CASSAGNTEAFF
TGCGCCAGCAGTGCGGGGAACACTGAAGCTTTCTTT
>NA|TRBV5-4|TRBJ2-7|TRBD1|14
CASSFGTGTYEQYF
TGTGCCAGCAGCTTTGGGACAGGGACTTACGAGCAGTACTTC
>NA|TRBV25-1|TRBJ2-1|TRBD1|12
CASSTGGNEQFF
TGTGCCAGCAGCACAGGGGGCAATGAGCAGTTCTTC
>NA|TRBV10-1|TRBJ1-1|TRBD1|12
CASSDSDREAFF
TGCGCCAGCAGTGATTCGGACAGGGAAGCTTTCTTT
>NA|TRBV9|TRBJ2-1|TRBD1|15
CASSAGTGSMNEQFF
TGTGCCAGCAGCGCGGGGACAGGGTCTATGAATGAGCAGTTCTTC
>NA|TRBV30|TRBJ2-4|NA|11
CAWSEYNIQYF
TGTGCCTGGAGTGAATATAACATTCAGTACTTC
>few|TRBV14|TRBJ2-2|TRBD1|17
CASSHPRQGDNTGELFF
TGTGCCAGCAGCCATCCCCGACAGGGGGATAACACCGGGGAGCTGTTTTTT
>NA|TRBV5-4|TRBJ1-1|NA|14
CASSSAPDNTEAFF
TGTGCCAGCAGCTCCGCCCCAGATAACACTGAAGCTTTCTTT
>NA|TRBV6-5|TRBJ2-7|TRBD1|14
CASLAGTGGHEQYF
TGTGCCAGCCTCGCCGGGACAGGGGGACACGAGCAGTACTTC
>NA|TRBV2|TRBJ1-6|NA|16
CASSTKWADRNSPLHF
TGTGCCAGCAGCACAAAGTGGGCAGATAGGAATTCACCCCTCCACTTT
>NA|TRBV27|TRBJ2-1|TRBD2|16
CASSLFWGGAYNEQFF
TGTGCCAGCAGTTTATTCTGGGGGGGGGCCTACAATGAGCAGTTCTTC
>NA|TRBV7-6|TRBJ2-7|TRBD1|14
CASSRQGASYEQYF
TGTGCCAGCAGCAGACAGGGGGCATCCTACGAGCAGTACTTC
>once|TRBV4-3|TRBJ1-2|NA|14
CASSHASGEHGYTF
TGCGCCAGCAGCCACGCCTCCGGGGAGCATGGCTACACCTTC
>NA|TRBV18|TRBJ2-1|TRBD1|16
CASSPDRDPIYNEQFF
TGTGCCAGCTCACCAGACAGGGACCCTATTTACAATGAGCAGTTCTTC
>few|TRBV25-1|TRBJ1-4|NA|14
CASQPPGRGEKLFF
TGTGCCAGCCAACCACCCGGGCGGGGAGAAAAACTGTTTTTT
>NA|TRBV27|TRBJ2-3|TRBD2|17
CASSLSTGGLNTDTQYF
TGTGCCAGCAGTTTATCGACGGGGGGATTAAACACAGATACGCAGTATTTT
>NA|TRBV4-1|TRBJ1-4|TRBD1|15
CASSDLGQGLEKLFF
TGCGCCAGCAGCGATTTAGGACAGGGCCTCGAAAAACTGTTTTTT
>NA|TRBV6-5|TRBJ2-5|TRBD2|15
CASSPGLAVRETQYF
TGTGCCAGCAGCCCCGGACTAGCGGTTAGGGAGACCCAGTACTTC
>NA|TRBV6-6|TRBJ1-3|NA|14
CASSYGQGGNTIYF
TGTGCCAGCAGTTACGGGCAGGGAGGAAACACCATATATTTT
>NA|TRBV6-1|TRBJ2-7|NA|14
CASTEGRGPYEQYF
TGTGCCAGCACGGAAGGCAGGGGCCCTTACGAGCAGTACTTC
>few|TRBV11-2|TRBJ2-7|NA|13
CASSLGQSYEQYF
TGTGCCAGCAGCTTAGGACAGTCCTACGAGCAGTACTTC
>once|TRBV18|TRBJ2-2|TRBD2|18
CASSPNLGTSGSTGELFF
TGTGCCAGCTCACCTAACTTGGGGACTAGCGGGAGTACCGGGGAGCTGTTTTTT
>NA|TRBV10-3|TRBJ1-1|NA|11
CAIRSGTEAFF
TGTGCCATCAGGTCCGGGACTGAAGCTTTCTTT
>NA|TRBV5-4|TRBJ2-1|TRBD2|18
CASSLDPLGTTGYNEQFF
TGTGCCAGCAGCTTGGACCCCTTAGGGACTACCGGTTACAATGAGCAGTTCTTC
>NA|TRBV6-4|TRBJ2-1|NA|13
CASSDVAGSEQFF
TGTGCCAGCAGTGACGTGGCAGGCAGCGAGCAGTTCTTC
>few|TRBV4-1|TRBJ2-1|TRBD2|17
CASSQERTSFNYNEQFF
TGCGCCAGCAGCCAAGAGAGGACTAGCTTCAACTACAATGAGCAGTTCTTC
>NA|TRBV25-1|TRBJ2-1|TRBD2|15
CASSAGTSGDNEQFF
TGTGCCAGCAGTGCCGGGACTAGCGGGGACAATGAGCAGTTCTTC
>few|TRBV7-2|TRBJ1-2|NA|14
CASSLAGGVGGYTF
TGTGCCAGCAGCTTAGCGGGCGGGGTGGGAGGCTACACCTTC
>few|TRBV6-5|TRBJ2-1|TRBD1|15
CASSQPGQVHNEQFF
TGTGCCAGCAGCCAACCAGGACAGGTTCACAATGAGCAGTTCTTC
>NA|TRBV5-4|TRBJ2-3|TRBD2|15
CASSFAGGPTDTQYF
TGTGCCAGCAGCTTCGCGGGGGGCCCCACAGATACGCAGTATTTT
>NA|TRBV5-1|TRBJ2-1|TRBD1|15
CASSSDGQGYNEQFF
TGCGCCAGCAGCTCGGACGGACAGGGGTACAATGAGCAGTTCTTC
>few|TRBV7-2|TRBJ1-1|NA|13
CASSLAFGSEAFF
TGTGCCAGCAGCTTAGCTTTCGGGAGTGAAGCTTTCTTT
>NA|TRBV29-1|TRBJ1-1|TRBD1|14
CSVGPGTDYTEAFF
TGCAGCGTTGGGCCCGGGACAGACTACACTGAAGCTTTCTTT
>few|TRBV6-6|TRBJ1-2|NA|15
CASSIRQDPNYGYTF
TGTGCCAGCAGTATAAGACAGGACCCTAACTATGGCTACACCTTC
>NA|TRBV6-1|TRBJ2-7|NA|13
CASKAGSSYEQYF
TGTGCCAGCAAGGCGGGGAGCTCCTACGAGCAGTACTTC
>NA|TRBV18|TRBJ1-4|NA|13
CASSLRRNEKLFF
TGTGCCAGCTCACTCAGAAGAAATGAAAAACTGTTTTTT